The 8 T cell receptor beta chains listed next were all sequenced from one sample in a study of PD-1 blockade in mismatch repair-deficient tumors. The method was immunoSEQ multiplex PCR; TCRdb's version includes in-frame clones alone and lacks a portion of them. In the table there are some 100,000 clones, 82% of which are singletons. The input for sequencing was peripheral blood, taken roughly 35 weeks after starting pembrolizumab. The receptors derive from an adult with mismatch repair-deficient cancer.

The rearrangement links TRBV6-1 to TRBJ1-1; no clear D gene. Trimming removed 1 base from V and 0 bases from J, with 3 bases in between. Looked up from germline, CDR1 is MNHNS and CDR2 is SASEGT. This CDR3 spans 13 amino acids. The CDR3 nucleotides read TGTGCCAGCAGTGAAGTCATGAACACTGAAGCTTTCTTT. Encoded protein: CASSEVMNTEAFF.

The rearrangement links TRBV19 to TRBJ2-3; 8 bases agree with TRBD2. The CDR3 loop spans 16 amino acids. Per germline, CDR1 LNHDA and CDR2 SQIVND (reference sequence). The V segment lost 5 bases and the J segment 5 bases; nucleotides outside the gene matches: 12. The CDR3 nucleotides read TGTGCCAGTAGTTGGGGTTACGGGAGGGCCGTAGATACGCAGTATTTT. Translation gives CASSWGYGRAVDTQYF.

V gene TRBV10-2 combines with J gene TRBJ2-5, with 10 bases identical to TRBD2. Germline V gene lookup returns CDR1 WSHSY and CDR2 SAAADI. Losses at the gene ends were 9 bases for V and 4 bases for J; bases not matched to a gene: 5. This CDR3 has 13 residues. CDR3 nucleotides: TGCGCCAGTAGCGGGGGGACCGGAGAGACCCAGTACTTC. Amino acid sequence: CASSGGTGETQYF.

The V and J genes are TRBV5-6 and TRBJ1-6; D not resolved. Germline CDR1 and CDR2: SGHDT and YYEEEE. The CDR3 has 12 amino acids. V was shortened by 2 bases and J by 9 bases, with 6 bases between the two germline ends. CDR3 nucleotide sequence: TGTGCCAGCAGCTTACGGGGTTCACCCCTCCACTTT. Encoded protein: CASSLRGSPLHF.

This clone was recorded a few times. The chain joins TRBV5-8 to TRBJ2-2; 10 positions agree with TRBD2. V trimming: 2 bases; J trimming: 0 bases; junction bases outside the gene matches: 4. CDR3 size: 17 residues. Per the germline V gene, CDR1 is SGHTS and CDR2 is YDEGEE. The CDR3 region has the DNA TGTGCCAGCAGCTTTCCTACTAGCGGGACGAACACCGGGGAGCTGTTTTTT. Encoded protein: CASSFPTSGTNTGELFF.

V gene TRBV7-6 combines with J gene TRBJ2-1, with no clear D. Germline values: CDR1 SGHVS, CDR2 FNYEAQ. The CDR3 is made up of 12 amino acids. The V end was cut by 1 base, the J end by 9 bases, with 7 bases between. As DNA, the CDR3 is TGTGCCAGCAGCTTAGGAGTTACTGAGCAGTTCTTC. It encodes CASSLGVTEQFF.

This chain connects TRBV18 to TRBJ2-1; D call uncertain. The CDR3 has 15 residues. V gave up 3 bases and J gave up 6 bases, with 15 bases separating them. Looked up from germline, CDR1 is KGHSH and CDR2 is LQKENI. CDR3 amino acids: CASSPSPPVSNEQFF. In DNA, the CDR3 is TGTGCCAGCTCACCGAGCCCTCCGGTTAGCAATGAGCAGTTCTTC.

V gene TRBV7-2 combines with J gene TRBJ1-5; D ambiguous. Germline V gene sequence: CDR1 SGHTA, CDR2 FQGNSA. V dropped 6 bases and J dropped 0 bases, with 12 bases sitting between them. This CDR3 comprises 15 residues. The CDR3: CASSFEGYSNQPQHF. The CDR3 DNA follows: TGTGCCAGCAGTTTTGAGGGTTATAGCAATCAGCCCCAGCATTTT.